The 27 T cell receptor beta chains listed next were all sequenced from one sample in a study of metastatic and nonmetastatic thyroid tumors. Not a single patient had been given any form of treatment at any point before undergoing thyroid surgery. TCRdb reanalyzed the PCR reads via MiXCR. The data show over 70,000 clones, with roughly a sixth seen just once and about 13% held by the top ten. Sequencing input: blood. All receptors come from a female donor with papillary thyroid cancer or a benign thyroid nodule (not recorded which). Some clones in this sample may be carry-over from other donors' samples.

There are many counts of this clone. The rearrangement uses TRBV5-1 and TRBJ2-3; tentative D call: TRBD2 (6 bases). V lost 4 bases to trimming and J lost 2 bases, with 14 bases between them. Germline CDR1 and CDR2: SGHRS and YFSETQ. The CDR3 is 15 amino acids. The DNA for the CDR3 is TGCGCCAGCAGCACGGGACTCGGTGACACAGATACGCAGTATTTT. It translates to CASSTGLGDTDTQYF. The entire variable domain, with the rest obtained from reference TRBV5-1 and TRBJ2-3, is as follows: KAGVTQTPRYLIKTRGQQVTLSCSPISGHRSVSWYQQTPGQGLQFLFEYFSETQRNKGNFPGRFSGRQFSNSRSEMNVSTLELGDSALYLCASSTGLGDTDTQYFGPGTRLTVL.

Many counts were recorded for this clone. This chain connects TRBV28 to TRBJ2-7; 9 nucleotides align to TRBD1. Trimming at V came to 4 bases and at J to 6 bases, leaving 10 bases not matched to a gene. The CDR3 has 15 residues. Germline CDR1 MDHEN, CDR2 SYDVKM. The CDR3, as DNA: TGTGCCAGCAGTTCCCGTGGACAGGGGTCAAGCGAGCAGTACTTC. This sequence encodes CASSSRGQGSSEQYF.

This clone was seen many times. This chain connects TRBV19 to TRBJ2-2; 12 positions agree with TRBD2. The CDR3 is made up of 18 amino acids. V dropped 5 bases and J dropped 6; count of bases not matched to a gene: 13. Germline V gives CDR1 LNHDA, CDR2 SQIVND (reference sequence). CDR3 amino acids: CASSPDLAGGVKSGELFF. In DNA form, the CDR3 reads TGTGCCAGTAGTCCCGATCTAGCGGGAGGGGTAAAGTCCGGGGAGCTGTTTTTT.

This clone was observed many times. The J gene is TRBJ2-2, the V gene TRBV12-3 or TRBV12-4; 10 bases are a match to TRBD1. Trimming removed 3 bases from V and 2 bases from J; junction bases left unmatched: 3. The CDR3 has 16 amino acids. The CDR3 nucleotides are TGTGCCAGCAGTTTTTTGACAGGGGGCAACACCGGGGAGCTGTTTTTT. Protein sequence: CASSFLTGGNTGELFF.

This clone was seen repeatedly, ten times or more. The V gene is TRBV5-8, the J gene TRBJ2-7; the D is unclear. V dropped 2 bases and J dropped 2 bases, with 5 bases sitting between them. This CDR3 has 12 residues. Germline CDR1 reads SGHTS; CDR2 reads YDEGEE. This CDR3 reads CASSLNTYEQYF. Here the CDR3 DNA reads TGTGCCAGCAGCTTAAACACCTACGAGCAGTACTTC.

The V and J genes are TRBV12-3 or TRBV12-4 and TRBJ2-3, with 7 bases aligning to TRBD1. J gave up 2 bases and V 6 bases, and 5 bases lay outside the gene matches. This CDR3 comprises 14 residues. CDR3 amino acids: CASSRQGNTDTQYF. The CDR3 DNA sequence: TGTGCCAGCAGCCGACAGGGAAACACAGATACGCAGTATTTT.

The table lists this clone with many counts. J is TRBJ2-7 and V is TRBV4-1; unclear D gene. CDR3 length: 14 residues. Germline lookup yields CDR1 MGHRA and CDR2 YSYEKL. Trimming left V 3 bases short and J 2 bases short, with 11 bases between. The CDR3 reads CASSHRQATYEQYF. DNA of the CDR3: TGCGCCAGCAGCCATCGGCAGGCGACCTACGAGCAGTACTTC.

This clone has ten or more counts. The gene calls are TRBV30 and TRBJ2-7; D unresolved. CDR1 is GTSNPN, CDR2 SVGIG, per germline (reference sequence). The CDR3 is 15 amino acids. The germline V and J ends were trimmed by 2 bases and 2 bases, with 16 bases remaining between them. CDR3 coding DNA: TGTGCCTGGAGTTCGAGGTTACGATCGACCTACGAGCAGTACTTC. Amino acid sequence: CAWSSRLRSTYEQYF.

Here the CDR3 reads CASSTSGSSYEQYF. For the CDR3, the DNA is TGTGCCAGCAGCACTAGCGGAAGCTCCTACGAGCAGTACTTC. The chain carries TRBV12-3 or TRBV12-4 and TRBJ2-7, with 8 bases fitting TRBD2. V lost 6 bases to trimming and J lost 0 bases; unmatched junction nucleotides: 4. The CDR3 contains 14 residues.

This clone has a handful of counts. Just one base apart from a much larger clone, this may be a read error. The chain joins TRBV6-1 to TRBJ2-1; no firm D call. This CDR3 contains 13 residues. The germline V and J ends were trimmed by 6 bases and 0 bases, with 6 bases remaining between them. Germline V gives CDR1 MNHNS, CDR2 SASEGT. The CDR3 coding sequence is TGTGCCAGCAGCTCGAGCTCCTACAATGAGCAGTTCTTC. This codes for CASSSSSYNEQFF.

The chain couples TRBV7-8 to TRBJ1-2, with D perhaps matching TRBD1 (5 bases). Trimming stripped 4 bases from V and 2 bases from J, with 14 bases between. The CDR3 contains 15 residues. Germline V lookup: CDR1 SGHVS, CDR2 FQNEAQ. The CDR3 is CASSYPGLGNYGYTF. In DNA form, the CDR3 reads TGTGCCAGCAGCTACCCGGGACTCGGAAACTATGGCTACACCTTC.

This clone appeared many times. The V gene is TRBV7-2, the J gene TRBJ2-3; the D gene is possibly TRBD2 (6 bases). CDR1 is SGHTA, CDR2 FQGNSA, per germline. This CDR3 is built from 15 residues. The V and J ends lost 2 bases and 9 bases respectively, with 18 bases between them. CDR3 DNA sequence: TGTGCCAGCAGCTTACTCGCTAGCGTCATGGAGACGCAGTATTTT. Its translation: CASSLLASVMETQYF.

This clone was seen many times. CDR3 loop: CATTSDSMNTEAFF. Written as DNA, the CDR3 is TGTGCCACTACCTCGGACAGTATGAACACTGAAGCTTTCTTT. The V call is TRBV15, the J call TRBJ1-1; the D gene is possibly TRBD1 (6 bases). Per germline, CDR1 LNHNV and CDR2 YYDKDF (reference sequence). This CDR3 region has 14 residues. The V and J ends lost 9 bases and 0 bases respectively, with 14 bases between them.

The rearrangement joins TRBV20-1 to TRBJ1-5; D gene ambiguous. The V and J ends lost 3 bases and 1 base respectively, with 7 bases between them. The CDR3 is 13 amino acids. Germline-derived CDR1 and CDR2 are DFQATT and SNEGSKA (reference sequence). Here the CDR3 DNA reads TGCAGTGCTAGGGGCGACAGCAATCAGCCCCAGCATTTT. This gives the protein CSARGDSNQPQHF.

This CDR3 is CASRTRLYNTGELFF. The CDR3 DNA follows: TGTGCCAGCAGGACTCGGCTCTATAACACCGGGGAGCTGTTTTTT. The V and J genes are TRBV12-3 or TRBV12-4 and TRBJ2-2; no clear D gene. V dropped 6 bases and J dropped 2 bases, with 13 bases sitting between them. The CDR3 spans 15 residues.

This clone was seen a few times. J is TRBJ1-5 and V is TRBV6-1; TRBD1 is a possible D gene (6 bases). CDR3 size: 14 residues. Germline-derived CDR1 and CDR2 are MNHNS and SASEGT. The V end was cut by 4 bases, the J end by 3 bases, with 10 bases between. This CDR3 reads CASSATGPNQPQHF. Here the CDR3 DNA reads TGTGCCAGCAGTGCCACAGGGCCCAATCAGCCCCAGCATTTT.

In its sample, this clone was seen many times. The chain joins TRBV5-8 to TRBJ2-5; D may be TRBD2 (6 bases). Germline V gene sequence: CDR1 SGHTS, CDR2 YDEGEE. The CDR3 is made up of 15 amino acids. V was shortened by 3 bases and J by 5 bases, with 17 bases between the two germline ends. CDR3 residues: CASSWPGGEEETQYF. The CDR3 DNA follows: TGTGCCAGCAGCTGGCCCGGAGGGGAGGAGGAGACCCAGTACTTC.

This clone was observed at least ten times. The chain is built from TRBV27 and TRBJ2-1; D unresolved. CDR1 is MNHEY and CDR2 is SMNVEV in the germline V gene (reference sequence). The CDR3 runs to 14 residues. Trimming took off 2 bases at V and 6 bases at J, with 11 bases between the two ends. The CDR3: CASSLALTGNEQFF. The CDR3 nucleotides are TGTGCCAGCAGTTTAGCCCTCACCGGCAATGAGCAGTTCTTC.

This clone was counted between two and nine times. A single base separates this from a much larger clone, so it may be a read error. In the same sample, other DNA sequences code for this CDR3. The gene calls are TRBV6-1 and TRBJ2-7, with D perhaps TRBD1 (6 bases). Germline-derived CDR1 and CDR2 are MNHNS and SASEGT. This CDR3 spans 16 amino acids. V lost 5 bases and J 3 bases, leaving 20 bases between the germline ends. CDR3 residues: CASSSNLRGQHYEQYF. CDR3 DNA: TGTGCCAGCAGTTCCAACCTACGTGGACAGCACTACGAGCAGTACTTC.

J is TRBJ1-2 and V is TRBV11-2; D gene uncertain. The CDR3 runs 12 residues. The germline V and J ends were trimmed by 5 bases and 4 bases, with 8 bases remaining between them. Germline values: CDR1 SGHAT, CDR2 FQNNGV. The CDR3 loop is CASSLAPYGYTF. The CDR3 coding sequence is TGTGCCAGCAGCCTCGCACCCTATGGCTACACCTTC.

This clone was observed many times. CDR3 in amino acids: CASSLAVGLVYEQYF. CDR3 sequence (DNA): TGTGCCAGCAGCTTGGCCGTGGGACTAGTATACGAGCAGTACTTC. V is TRBV5-6 and J is TRBJ2-7; TRBD2 matches at 8 bases. The CDR3 extends over 15 amino acids. CDR1 is SGHDT and CDR2 is YYEEEE in the germline V gene. V was clipped by 0 bases and J by 4 bases; unmatched bases: 6.

In the case of this clone: A junction boundary mismatches the germline segment, possibly from a read error. The chain joins TRBV9 to TRBJ2-1; D might be TRBD2 (6 bases). This CDR3 region has 16 residues. Germline CDR1 is SGDLS and CDR2 is YYNGEE. CDR3 sequence (DNA): TGTGCCAGCAGCGTAGAGCTAGCGTGTATCTACAATGAGCAGCTCTTC. Amino acid sequence: CASSVELACIYNEQLF.

This clone was seen a few times. This chain links TRBV27 with TRBJ1-5; 7 positions match TRBD1. Germline loops: CDR1 MNHEY, CDR2 SMNVEV (reference sequence). This CDR3 has 15 amino acids. J lost 3 bases, V lost 5 bases, and 7 bases had no gene match. The chain's CDR3 is CASSADRWVNQPQHF. In DNA, the CDR3 is TGTGCCAGCAGTGCGGACAGGTGGGTCAATCAGCCCCAGCATTTT.

This clone was counted many times. A much larger clone sits a single nucleotide away, making a read error possible. The genes are TRBV6-1 and TRBJ2-7; maybe TRBD1 (6 bases). Looked up from germline, CDR1 is MNHNS and CDR2 is SASEGT. The CDR3 covers 14 residues. V shed 10 bases and J shed 8 bases, with 24 bases lying between them. CDR3 region: CATTGTSPSYKQYF. The CDR3 DNA is TGTGCCACCACGGGGACATCCCCCTCGTACAAGCAGTACTTC.

The rearrangement uses TRBV6-1 and TRBJ2-3; no clear D. CDR3 length equals 16 residues. V lost 1 base, J lost 4 bases, and 15 bases lay in between. Per the germline V gene, CDR1 is MNHNS and CDR2 is SASEGT. The CDR3, as DNA: TGTGCCAGCAGTGAAGAAGCACGACTGCTCGCAGATACGCAGTATTTT. Translating it yields CASSEEARLLADTQYF.

The chain uses TRBV30 and TRBJ1-1; no clear D. This CDR3 spans 13 amino acids. The germline V gene encodes CDR1 GTSNPN and CDR2 SVGIG (reference sequence). The V end lost 4 bases, the J end lost 1 base, and 10 bases lay between the germline ends. The CDR3 coding sequence is TGTGCCTGGAATTCCCTCGGGAACACTGAAGCTTTCTTT. As protein: CAWNSLGNTEAFF.

V is TRBV6-1 and J is TRBJ2-7; D might be TRBD1 or TRBD2, each matching 7 bases. CDR3 length equals 14 residues. Deletions cut 4 bases from V and 6 bases from J, with 16 bases between. CDR1 MNHNS and CDR2 SASEGT come from the germline V gene. In DNA, the CDR3 is TGTGCCAGCAGTGCAGGGGGACTATCTGGCGAGCAGTACTTC. Its protein product is CASSAGGLSGEQYF.